These 29 T cell receptor beta chains were all obtained from the same sample, sequenced in a study of identical twins. One entry per CDR3 protein, called by TCRdb with MiXCR from the 5' RACE reads. This table holds more than 1.5 million distinct CDR3 sequences, under 35% found once. The specimen sequenced was cord blood. These receptors all stem from a newborn girl in good health.

In its sample, this clonotype was seen a few times. The CDR3 coding sequence is TGTGCCTGGAGTGTACGAGGGAACACTGAAGCTTTCTTT. Protein product: CAWSVRGNTEAFF. The chain carries TRBV30 and TRBJ1-1; D gene unclear. This CDR3 is 13 amino acids long. V lost 0 bases to trimming and J lost 1 base, with 6 bases between them. Per germline, CDR1 GTSNPN and CDR2 SVGIG (reference sequence).

This chain uses TRBV10-3 with TRBJ2-5; TRBD1 is a possible D gene (6 bases). The J call is doubtful: the DNA matches TRBJ2-7 better. Per the germline V gene, CDR1 is ENHRY and CDR2 is SYGVKD. CDR3 length equals 13 residues. This CDR3 reads CATSSTGTHEQYF. The CDR3 DNA reads TGTGCCACCAGCTCAACAGGGACCCACGAGCAGTACTTC.

Concerning this clonotype: A clone one base away is much larger, so this may be a read error. J is TRBJ2-7 and V is TRBV12-3 or TRBV12-4, with unresolved D. The CDR3 has 15 amino acids. The CDR3 DNA follows: TGTGCCAGCACCATATTCTTACAACCCCTACGAGAGCGGTACTTC. Protein product: CASTIFLQPLRERYF.

This clonotype was recorded a few times. The V and J genes are TRBV20-1 and TRBJ2-1, with D hard to call. The CDR3 is 13 amino acids. Germline-derived CDR1 and CDR2 are DFQATT and SNEGSKA (reference sequence). With 0 bases removed from V and 6 bases from J, the gap between germline ends came to 9 bases. CDR3 amino acids: CSARDLVRNEQFF. The CDR3 region has the DNA TGCAGTGCTAGAGATTTGGTTCGCAATGAGCAGTTCTTC.

The V call is TRBV5-6, the J call TRBJ2-7; D is possibly TRBD2 (6 bases). The CDR3 consists of 12 residues. Germline CDR1 is SGHDT and CDR2 is YYEEEE. Deletions cut 2 bases from V and 12 bases from J, with 15 bases between. As DNA, the CDR3 is TGTGCCAGCAGCTTACAGAGGGAGGTTACGTACTTC. Its translation: CASSLQREVTYF.

V and J are TRBV7-6 and TRBJ2-7; no definite D call. Germline CDR1 SGHVS, CDR2 FNYEAQ. CDR3 size: 14 residues. V dropped 5 bases and J dropped 2 bases, with 13 bases sitting between them. The CDR3 here is CASSPGSFPYEQYF. For the CDR3, the DNA is TGTGCCAGCAGCCCGGGTTCTTTCCCCTACGAGCAGTACTTC.

The chain carries TRBV10-1 and TRBJ2-5, with 9 bases that match TRBD2. V was pared by 2 bases and J by 0 bases, with 4 bases of the junction left unmatched. The germline V gene encodes CDR1 WNHNN and CDR2 SYGVQD (reference sequence). The CDR3 loop spans 16 amino acids. The CDR3 region is CASSEMLAGDQETQYF. CDR3 DNA: TGCGCCAGCAGTGAGATGTTAGCGGGGGACCAAGAGACCCAGTACTTC.

This clonotype was recorded at least ten times. The chain is built from TRBV5-1 and TRBJ1-1, with D maybe TRBD1 (6 bases). The CDR3 sequence is 14 residues long. In germline, CDR1 is SGHRS, CDR2 YFSETQ. V lost 1 base and J lost 0, with 7 bases in between. The CDR3 nucleotides are TGCGCCAGCAGCTTGCGGGACATGAACACTGAAGCTTTCTTT. Protein sequence: CASSLRDMNTEAFF.

The gene calls are TRBV30 and TRBJ2-7; no reliable D call. CDR1 and CDR2 from the germline V gene are GTSNPN and SVGIG (reference sequence). V was shortened by 0 bases and J by 2 bases, with 8 bases between the two germline ends. CDR3 length: 13 amino acids. The CDR3 here is CAWSVAEPYEQYF. CDR3 nucleotides: TGTGCCTGGAGTGTAGCAGAGCCCTACGAGCAGTACTTC.

In this sample, this clonotype turned up a few times. J is TRBJ2-3 and V is TRBV12-3 or TRBV12-4, with a tentative D call TRBD2 (6 bases). With 3 bases removed from V and 4 bases from J, the gap between germline ends came to 14 bases. The CDR3 is 15 residues long. In DNA, the CDR3 is TGTGCCAGCAGTTTTATTAGCGGAGAGGCAGATACGCAGTATTTT. Translation gives CASSFISGEADTQYF.

V usage is TRBV20-1 and J usage is TRBJ2-1; unclear D gene. The DNA end is more similar to TRBJ2-7, so the J call may be wrong. Germline loops: CDR1 DFQATT, CDR2 SNEGSKA (reference sequence). The CDR3 has 15 amino acids. CDR3 sequence reads: CSARALERSYNEQYF. The CDR3 region has the DNA TGCAGTGCTAGAGCGCTAGAACGCTCCTACAATGAGCAGTACTTC.

The genes are TRBV11-2 and TRBJ1-1; D might be TRBD1 (5 bases). The V and J ends lost 5 bases and 4 bases respectively, with 17 bases between them. The CDR3 length is 15 residues. Per germline, CDR1 SGHAT and CDR2 FQNNGV. The CDR3 DNA reads as TGTGCCAGCAGCCTATTGGGGAGTGGGGGCACTGAAGCTTTCTTT. Its translation is CASSLLGSGGTEAFF.

This clonotype showed up just a few times. The chain couples TRBV7-9 to TRBJ1-5, with TRBD1 as a possible D gene (5 bases). Between the trimmed V and J ends, which lost 0 bases and 3 bases, there was a span of 12 bases. The germline V gene has CDR1 SEHNR and CDR2 FQNEAQ (reference sequence). CDR3 length: 16 amino acids. Written as DNA, the CDR3 is TGTGCCAGCAGCTTAGCCACGGGCGGGGCCAATCAGCCCCAGCATTTT. It encodes CASSLATGGANQPQHF. Together with reference TRBV7-9 and TRBJ1-5, the CDR3 gives the full variable domain: DTGVSQNPRHKITKRGQNVTFRCDPISEHNRLYWYRQTLGQGPEFLTYFQNEAQLEKSRLLSDRFSAERPKGSFSTLEIQRTEQGDSAMYLCASSLATGGANQPQHFGDGTRLSIL.

This clonotype was observed a few times. This chain uses TRBV28 with TRBJ2-2, with a possible D match to TRBD2 (5 bases). The CDR3 is 15 amino acids. V lost 6 bases and J lost 0, with 11 bases in between. CDR1 is MDHEN, CDR2 SYDVKM, per germline. CDR3 in amino acids: CASSLSDTNTGELFF. CDR3 sequence (DNA): TGTGCCAGCAGCCTTAGCGATACGAACACCGGGGAGCTGTTTTTT.

This chain connects TRBV19 to TRBJ1-5; tentative D call: TRBD1 (5 bases). Germline CDR1 LNHDA, CDR2 SQIVND (reference sequence). V dropped 1 base and J dropped 6 bases, with 19 bases sitting between them. The CDR3 is made up of 17 amino acids. The CDR3 here is CASSIVVGRASGQPQHF. The CDR3 DNA sequence: TGTGCCAGTAGTATAGTAGTGGGCAGGGCCTCGGGTCAGCCCCAGCATTTT. The complete variable domain, with remaining parts taken from reference TRBV19 and TRBJ1-5, reads DGGITQSPKYLFRKEGQNVTLSCEQNLNHDAMYWYRQDPGQGLRLIYYSQIVNDFQKGDIAEGYSVSREKKESFPLTVTSAQKNPTAFYLCASSIVVGRASGQPQHFGDGTRLSIL.

This chain joins TRBV20-1 and TRBJ2-7; either TRBD1 or TRBD2 may supply D (5 bases each). Germline V CDR1 and CDR2: DFQATT, SNEGSKA (reference sequence). V was pared by 6 bases and J by 7 bases, with 16 bases between. The CDR3 has 12 amino acids. CDR3 in DNA: TGCAGTGCCGCCGGGACCTACAATGAGCAGTACTTC. The encoded protein is CSAAGTYNEQYF.

This sequence joins TRBV6-1 and TRBJ2-4, with D maybe TRBD2 (5 bases). The assigned J gene may be wrong: the sequence end matches TRBJ2-7 better. The CDR3 contains 15 residues. Per the germline V gene, CDR1 is MNHNS and CDR2 is SASEGT. The CDR3 sequence: CASSEWRIGNDEQYF. Written as DNA, the CDR3 is TGTGCCAGCAGTGAATGGAGGATAGGGAACGACGAGCAGTACTTC.

In this sample, this clonotype turned up a few times. The V gene is TRBV7-2, the J gene TRBJ2-3; 7 bases line up with TRBD2. This CDR3 region has 15 residues. Germline CDR1 and CDR2: SGHTA and FQGNSA. The ends lost 3 bases at V and 2 bases at J; junction bases unmatched: 5. This chain's CDR3 is CASSFSGTTTDTQYF. The DNA for the CDR3 is TGTGCCAGCAGCTTCAGCGGGACCACCACAGATACGCAGTATTTT.

This chain uses TRBV2 with TRBJ2-7, with 9 bases matching TRBD2. CDR1 is SNHLY and CDR2 is FYNNEI in the germline V gene. The CDR3 is 15 residues long. V trimming: 5 bases; J trimming: 7 bases; junction bases outside the gene matches: 12. CDR3 sequence reads: CASSFSGGPYNEQYF. The DNA of the CDR3 is TGTGCCAGCAGTTTTAGCGGGGGACCCTACAATGAGCAGTACTTC.

The table lists this clonotype with a few counts. The rearrangement links TRBV28 to TRBJ2-1, with 7 bases fitting TRBD2. V was clipped by 9 bases and J by 0 bases; unmatched bases: 2. Germline V lookup: CDR1 MDHEN, CDR2 SYDVKM. This CDR3 region has 13 residues. CDR3 sequence (DNA): TGTGCCAGTCTAGCGGCCTCCTACAATGAGCAGTTCTTC. This gives the protein CASLAASYNEQFF.

The chain joins TRBV12-3 or TRBV12-4 to TRBJ1-2, with unresolved D. Trimming removed 5 bases at V and 4 bases at J, with 11 bases between. The CDR3 runs to 13 residues. CDR3 in amino acids: CASSRIQTYGYTF. As DNA, the CDR3 is TGTGCCAGCAGTCGGATTCAGACCTATGGCTACACCTTC.

As regards this clonotype: A much larger clone sits a single nucleotide away, making a read error possible. J is TRBJ2-5 and V is TRBV12-3 or TRBV12-4, with TRBD2 matching 7 bases. The CDR3 loop spans 17 amino acids. Unmatched junction bases numbered 19, after V lost 1 base and J lost 11 bases. CDR3 region: CASSLVATGGTGNEQYF. The DNA of the CDR3 is TGTGCCAGCAGTTTAGTTGCTACGGGGGGAACGGGGAATGAGCAGTACTTC.

V usage is TRBV14 and J usage is TRBJ2-5, with D perhaps matching TRBD1 (6 bases). Trimming cost V 6 bases and J 4 bases, with 15 bases left between them. The CDR3 extends over 14 amino acids. Germline V lookup: CDR1 SGHDN, CDR2 FVKESK. CDR3 sequence reads: CASSHPTGRETQYF. The CDR3 DNA follows: TGTGCCAGCAGTCACCCAACAGGGAGAGAGACCCAGTACTTC.

The table lists this clonotype with many counts. The chain is built from TRBV20-1 and TRBJ1-2; TRBD1 might be the D (6 bases). CDR3 length: 15 residues. Between the trimmed V and J ends, which lost 3 bases and 5 bases, there was a span of 19 bases. Looked up from germline, CDR1 is DFQATT and CDR2 is SNEGSKA (reference sequence). In DNA form, the CDR3 reads TGCAGTGCTAGTCCCGGAGGGGGGACCGGTTATGGCTACACCTTC. It is translated as CSASPGGGTGYGYTF.

This clonotype was seen just once. The chain couples TRBV6-5 to TRBJ1-5, with D unresolved. Germline V lookup: CDR1 MNHEY, CDR2 SVGAGI. This CDR3 has 15 amino acids. V lost 2 bases and J 2 bases, leaving 10 bases between the germline ends. CDR3 residues: CASSYGWEGNQPQHF. CDR3 sequence (DNA): TGTGCCAGCAGTTACGGTTGGGAGGGCAATCAGCCCCAGCATTTT.

This clonotype was counted between two and nine times. The chain links TRBV4-1 to TRBJ1-1; D is perhaps TRBD1 (5 bases). V was clipped by 4 bases and J by 9 bases, with 21 bases between them. Germline assignment: CDR1 MGHRA and CDR2 YSYEKL. The CDR3 extends over 15 amino acids. CDR3 sequence: CASSLSGTPEHQAFF. CDR3 nucleotides: TGCGCCAGCAGCCTCTCCGGGACCCCAGAACATCAAGCTTTCTTT.

This chain connects TRBV27 to TRBJ2-5; D remains ambiguous. The CDR3 sequence is 15 residues long. Germline CDR1 is MNHEY and CDR2 is SMNVEV (reference sequence). V lost 5 bases to trimming and J lost 1 base, with 14 bases between them. The CDR3 reads CASSPMAYPQETQYF. The DNA for the CDR3 is TGTGCCAGCAGTCCCATGGCATACCCCCAAGAGACCCAGTACTTC.

The chain joins TRBV5-1 to TRBJ2-3; D uncertain. The germline V gene encodes CDR1 SGHRS and CDR2 YFSETQ. V was trimmed by 4 bases and J by 3 bases, leaving 15 bases between them. The CDR3 consists of 15 residues. CDR3 protein: CASSPAPTRTDTQYF. In DNA, the CDR3 is TGCGCCAGCAGCCCGGCTCCCACGAGGACAGATACGCAGTATTTT.

This clonotype has only a few counts. V and J are TRBV28 and TRBJ2-5; D is possibly TRBD2 (6 bases). Trimming cost V 4 bases and J 2 bases, with 14 bases left between them. This CDR3 is built from 15 residues. Germline V gives CDR1 MDHEN, CDR2 SYDVKM. Here the CDR3 DNA reads TGTGCCAGCAGTTATGCTAGCGCCCGACAAGAGACCCAGTACTTC. Translating it yields CASSYASARQETQYF.